This T cell receptor beta chain was identified in a study of T-cell memory formation after mild COVID-19. Findings and limits, study-wide: The pre-infection memory compartment contained some responding clones, suggesting cross-reactive memory joined. Those CD4+ clones that contracted were mainly in CM and EM (CD8+ ones in EMRA).

Using constant-segment primers, 5'RACE produced TCR alpha and TCR beta cDNA libraries carrying sample barcodes and UMIs. TCRdb re-derived calls from the 5' RACE reads in MiXCR, one entry per CDR3 protein. The data hold about 88,000 distinct CDR3 sequences, with around a quarter observed a single time. V dropped 6 bases and J dropped 3; count of bases not matched to a gene: 7. CDR3 length: 15 residues. A few counts support this clonotype. Its antigen remains unidentified. Sequenced: PBMCs or a T cell subset sorted from them (not recorded which). This clonotype originated in a man younger than 30 who had mild COVID-19 (a few samples of this study predate the infection). Cell type and time point are not known. This chain links TRBV12-3 or TRBV12-4 with TRBJ2-7; 11 bases are a match to TRBD2. CDR3 sequence: CASSFSGGAGYEQYV. The DNA of the CDR3 is TGTGCCAGCAGCTTTAGCGGGGGGGCAGGCTACGAGCAGTACGTC.